This TCR beta chain came from a study of OX40 agonist ivuxolimab in advanced cancers. Study overall: Patients enrolled in dose escalation were diagnosed with hepatocellular carcinoma, melanoma, renal cell or head and neck cancer. Partial responses were recorded for three patients, including one with hepatocellular carcinoma and two with cutaneous melanoma. Points from the study as a whole: Among T cells, CD8+ cells averaged more expanded clones than CD4+ cells.

The germline V gene encodes CDR1 GTSNPN and CDR2 SVGIG (reference sequence). This CDR3 is 13 amino acids long. The V gene lost 2 bases and the J gene lost 0 bases, with 2 bases spanning the gap. Method: immunoSEQ multiplex PCR; TCRdb's copy keeps in-frame clones and lacks some. Of approximately 68,000 clones in the sample, about four fifths were seen once. With respect to this clone: The antigen remains undetermined.

The source of this sequence is an adult with an advanced solid tumor such as melanoma, head and neck, liver or kidney cancer. Sequenced here: CD4+ or CD8+ T cells sorted from blood, sampled in a trial of the OX40 agonist ivuxolimab. The chain links TRBV30 to TRBJ2-6; no reliable D call. The chain's CDR3 is CAWSNSGANVLTF. CDR3 bases: TGTGCCTGGAGTAACTCTGGGGCCAACGTCCTGACTTTC.